This entry is about one T cell receptor (beta chain). In the PCR, 60 Vbeta and 13 Jbeta primers were used. Clones were read by immunoSEQ multiplex PCR, and TCRdb kept only the in-frame ones, dropping some. The specimen's table records 70,000 to 80,000 clones. This entry belongs to a study of cytomegalovirus exposure and HLA in healthy donors. The CDR3 contains 14 residues. Germline loops: CDR1 SGHRS, CDR2 YFSETQ. The clonotype comes from a man in his forties in good health and CMV-seronegative. Sequencing was done on a sample of PBMCs. This rearrangement joins TRBV5-1 to TRBJ2-5; 7 bases fit TRBD1. The end of the DNA is better explained by TRBJ2-7, so the J call may be wrong. CDR3 coding DNA: TGCGCCAGCAGCGCACAGGGGAGATCCTACGAGCAGTACTTC. Its protein product is CASSAQGRSYEQYF.